The 17 T cell receptor beta chains in this list originate from one sample, sequenced in a study of T cell clonality in common variable immunodeficiency (dated by TCRdb to about 2015). The paper's findings and limits, for the study overall: Reportedly, TCRbeta sequences from CVID had fewer deletions and N-nucleotide insertions, and highly modified clones with 13 or more V deletions were absent from CVID.

The library was generated by the immunoSEQ multiplex PCR assay. TCRdb holds this immuneACCESS table with in-frame rearrangements only. Some clones are missing; in checked studies, unresolved V genes explain under half, and the rest has no known cause. The table puts fewer than 15,000 clones in this sample, none counted just once. Clones ranked in the top ten supply about 6.6% of the sample. These TCRs are of unknown antigen specificity. The sequencing sample was made of peripheral blood mononuclear cells. The source is a human donor with common variable immunodeficiency.

This clone was detected only a few times. The sequence runs out 3 residues before the end of the CDR3; the remainder is reconstructed from the germline J gene. The rearrangement uses TRBV7-9 and TRBJ2-3, with TRBD2 identical over 7 bases. The trim removed 11 bases at V and 4 bases at J, leaving 6 bases unmatched. The CDR3 has 12 amino acids. Per germline, CDR1 SEHNR and CDR2 FQNEAQ (reference sequence). CDR3 bases read: TGTGCCCCGGGGGGTGTGGCAGATACG. Translating it yields CAPGGVADT. From start to end, the CDR3 is CAPGGVADTQYF. Filled out from reference TRBV7-9 and TRBJ2-3, the complete variable domain reads DTGVSQNPRHKITKRGQNVTFRCDPISEHNRLYWYRQTLGQGPEFLTYFQNEAQLEKSRLLSDRFSAERPKGSFSTLEIQRTEQGDSAMYLCAPGGVADTQYFGPGTRLTVL.

This clone appeared many times. The sequence runs out 3 residues before the end of the CDR3; the remainder is reconstructed from the germline J gene. The gene calls are TRBV5-1 and TRBJ2-5, with 12 positions matching TRBD1. The V gene end was trimmed by 4 bases and the J gene end by 1 base; junction bases not matched to a gene: 5. Germline V gene data show CDR1 as SGHRS and CDR2 as YFSETQ. This CDR3 has 16 amino acids. CDR3 amino acids: CASSPGTGGPQETQYF. CDR3 DNA, as far as it was read: TGCGCCAGCAGCCCAGGGACAGGGGGCCCCCAAGAGACC.

This clone was observed a handful of times. The read ends 3 residues early relative to the CDR3; the germline J gene fills the gap. The chain has TRBV30 and TRBJ1-3, with 8 nucleotides matching TRBD1. Germline CDR1 and CDR2: GTSNPN and SVGIG (reference sequence). CDR3 length: 15 amino acids. Here the CDR3 reads CAWSVITGGPSTIYF. The sequenced part of the CDR3 DNA is TGTGCCTGGAGTGTAATCACAGGGGGACCCTCAACC.

This clone was detected only a few times. Read data end 3 residues before the CDR3 end; the end is taken from the germline J gene. The chain carries TRBV7-3 and TRBJ1-2; TRBD1 aligns across 9 bases. Germline trimming cut 5 bases from V and 6 bases from J; bases unmatched to any gene: 7. Germline V gene lookup returns CDR1 SGHTA and CDR2 FQGTGA. CDR3 size: 14 residues. CDR3 DNA, as far as it was read: TGTGCCAGCAGCAATCGGGACAGGGAGGATGGC. The encoded protein is CASSNRDREDG. The whole CDR3 sequence is CASSNRDREDGYTF.

This clone counts as medium-sized (0.01 to 0.1%). CDR3 sequence reads: CASSLDLTGTDTQYF. The CDR3 DNA, read in part, is TGTGCCAGCTCACTAGACTTAACCGGCACAGATACG. The chain is built from TRBV18 and TRBJ2-3; the D is unclear. The sequence runs out 3 residues before the end of the CDR3; the remainder is reconstructed from the germline J gene. The CDR3 spans 15 residues. The V end was cut by 4 bases, the J end by 1 base, with 12 bases between. Germline loops: CDR1 KGHSH, CDR2 LQKENI.

Note on this clone: The observed sequence ends 3 residues before the CDR3 terminus, with the missing tail filled in from the germline J gene. V and J are TRBV18 and TRBJ2-2; 8 bases are a match to TRBD1. The CDR3 runs 16 residues. The V segment lost 4 bases and the J segment 3 bases; nucleotides outside the gene matches: 7. The germline gives CDR1 KGHSH, CDR2 LQKENI. CDR3 residues: CASSQDRGSDTGELFF. The sequenced part of the CDR3 DNA is TGTGCCAGCTCACAAGACAGGGGTTCGGACACCGGGGAG.

By sample fraction, this clone is medium-sized. The read gets to within 3 residues of the CDR3 end, and the germline J gene fills in the rest. The V and J genes are TRBV5-1 and TRBJ2-7, with D possibly being TRBD2 (6 bases). The germline V and J ends were trimmed by 4 bases and 4 bases, with 15 bases remaining between them. This CDR3 is 14 amino acids long. Germline V gene sequence: CDR1 SGHRS, CDR2 YFSETQ. The CDR3 region is CASSPTGLFYEQYF. CDR3 DNA, as far as it was read: TGCGCCAGCAGCCCGACGGGACTCTTTTACGAG.

This clone turned up a few times. The CDR3 end falls 3 residues outside the read, so it is completed with the germline J gene. This sequence joins TRBV6-2 or TRBV6-3 and TRBJ2-3; D possibly corresponds to TRBD2 (6 bases). Germline V gene lookup returns CDR1 MNHEY and CDR2 SVGEGT. Trimming took off 10 bases at V and 4 bases at J, with 18 bases between the two ends. The CDR3 is 14 residues long. CDR3 residues: CAIRRAGSPDTQYF. CDR3 DNA (partial): TGTGCCATCCGGAGGGCGGGGAGTCCAGATACG.

This clone was recorded many times. The read falls 3 residues short of the CDR3 end, and the missing part is taken from the germline J gene. This rearrangement joins TRBV20-1 to TRBJ2-5; 10 bases agree with TRBD1. V lost 6 bases and J lost 5; bases outside the gene matches: 12. CDR1 is DFQATT and CDR2 is SNEGSKA in the germline V gene (reference sequence). The CDR3 runs 15 residues. The sequenced part of the CDR3 DNA is TGCAGTGCAGACGCGGGACAGGGGAGAGGGGAGACC. It encodes CSADAGQGRGET. The whole CDR3 sequence reads CSADAGQGRGETQYF.

A remark on this clone: The DNA ends 3 residues before the CDR3 does, and the rest of the CDR3 is filled in from the germline J gene. The V call is TRBV7-6, the J call TRBJ2-1, with TRBD1 as a possible D gene (6 bases). The CDR3 sequence is 13 residues long. Deletions cut 2 bases from V and 8 bases from J, with 10 bases between. Germline V gives CDR1 SGHVS, CDR2 FNYEAQ. The CDR3 bases that were read are TGTGCCAGCAGCTTAACCACAGGGTATGAG. Translated, it gives CASSLTTGYE. From start to end, the CDR3 is CASSLTTGYEQFF.

On this clone: The CDR3 goes on 3 residues after the read ends, and that part is filled in from the germline J gene. The gene calls are TRBV2 and TRBJ1-2; weak D call: TRBD1 (5 bases). Per the germline V gene, CDR1 is SNHLY and CDR2 is FYNNEI. Trimming pared 6 bases from V and 4 bases from J, leaving 18 bases between. The CDR3 has 15 amino acids. The sequenced part of the CDR3 DNA is TGTGCCAGCAGGAGGTCACAGGCCGTGGGCTATGGC. It specifies CASRRSQAVGYG. The whole CDR3 is CASRRSQAVGYGYTF.

This clone was seen a handful of times. The read finishes 3 residues shy of the CDR3 end, and the germline J gene is used to complete it. This chain uses TRBV7-2 with TRBJ1-2; a possible D gene is TRBD1 (6 bases). The CDR3 runs to 15 residues. Trimming removed 5 bases at V and 0 bases at J, with 13 bases between. Germline loops: CDR1 SGHTA, CDR2 FQGNSA. The DNA read from the CDR3 is TGTGCCAGCAGCCCGACCGGGACAACTAACTATGGC. Translated, it gives CASSPTGTTNYG. The CDR3 in full is CASSPTGTTNYGYTF.

Remarks on this clone: The read terminates 3 residues before the CDR3 end, so the remaining end is supplied by the germline J gene. The chain links TRBV30 to TRBJ2-2, with D uncertain. Germline V CDR1 and CDR2: GTSNPN, SVGIG (reference sequence). CDR3 length: 14 residues. V lost 0 bases and J 5 bases, leaving 10 bases between the germline ends. CDR3 sequence: CAWSVHGWTGELFF. The sequenced CDR3 bases are TGTGCCTGGAGTGTTCACGGGTGGACCGGGGAG.

Points on this clone: The read ends 3 residues early relative to the CDR3; the germline J gene fills the gap. The chain links TRBV2 to TRBJ1-2; unclear D gene. The CDR3 runs to 18 residues. V lost 2 bases, J lost 7 bases, and 26 bases lay in between. Germline assignment: CDR1 SNHLY and CDR2 FYNNEI. CDR3 amino acids: CASSERLGAGWRRSGYTF. Partial CDR3 DNA: TGTGCCAGCAGTGAAAGGCTGGGAGCGGGTTGGAGGCGTAGTGGC.

This clone is classed as medium-sized. The read halts 3 residues ahead of the CDR3 end, with the missing end drawn from the germline J gene. The chain couples TRBV20-1 to TRBJ1-2; 9 bases match TRBD1. Losses at the gene ends were 2 bases for V and 7 bases for J; bases not matched to a gene: 5. This CDR3 region has 13 residues. Germline V gene lookup returns CDR1 DFQATT and CDR2 SNEGSKA (reference sequence). The covered CDR3 bases are TGCAGTGCTAGAAACAGGGGGCAGGGTGGC. Translating it yields CSARNRGQGG. The whole CDR3 protein is CSARNRGQGGYTF.

Comments on this clone: The read is 3 residues too short to cover the CDR3 end, so that end is filled in from the germline J gene. The V and J genes are TRBV5-1 and TRBJ2-5, with D possibly being TRBD1 or TRBD2 (5 bases each). Trimming took 4 bases from V and 1 from J, leaving 14 bases between them. CDR3 length: 15 residues. The germline V gene has CDR1 SGHRS and CDR2 YFSETQ. The sequenced CDR3 bases are TGCGCCAGCAGCCCCTCGAGGGGTGGCCAAGAGACC. It codes for CASSPSRGGQET. The full CDR3 is CASSPSRGGQETQYF.

The sample holds a few counts of this clone. CDR3 protein: CASRQGAGELFF. The sequenced part of the CDR3 DNA is TGTGCCAGCCGACAGGGGGCCGGGGAG. This sequence joins TRBV19 and TRBJ2-2; 9 nucleotides line up with TRBD1. The read falls 3 residues short of the CDR3 end, and the missing part is taken from the germline J gene. CDR1 is LNHDA and CDR2 is SQIVND in the germline V gene (reference sequence). With 9 bases clipped from V and 6 bases from J, the junction kept 2 bases outside the gene matches. The CDR3 runs 12 residues.